The clone carrying this T cell receptor beta chain has more than one count but fewer than ten. Its antigen is unidentified. Then a second PCR, running about 6 to 12 cycles, was carried out with a sample-barcoded 5' primer and a J-beta primer mix. A template-switch adaptor that had 12 random nucleotides put a tag on each cDNA molecule. CDR3-containing paired-end reads numbering at least 2.5 million came from each sample. MiXCR, run by TCRdb on the 5' RACE reads, gives a single entry per CDR3 protein. Among around 1,000,000 distinct CDR3 sequences listed, approximately 38% were seen once. The data belong to a study of blood T cells in healthy people across ages. The CDR3 runs 19 residues. Germline-derived CDR1 and CDR2 are SQVTM and ANQGSEA. J gave up 5 bases and V 0 bases, and 22 bases lay outside the gene matches. Study conclusions and caveats: The unknown donor CMV status may have confounded expanded clonotype changes. Long-lived donors carried more naive CD4+ cells and greater diversity than aged donors.

This TCR derives from a man aged 18 to 29 in good health. The specimen was blood. The chain is built from TRBV29-1 and TRBJ2-7, with TRBD1 matching 7 bases. The DNA of the CDR3 is TGCAGCGTTGAAGATAAGGATTCAACAGGGGCGATTGGGGCTAACGAGCAGTACTTC. Translating gives CSVEDKDSTGAIGANEQYF.